The rows below give T cell receptor beta chains drawn from one sample of a study of glioma-infiltrating T cells after dendritic cell vaccination. Profiled with immunoSEQ multiplex PCR; TCRdb holds only in-frame clones, not every one. The table includes tens of thousands of clones, roughly four fifths detected once. The material sequenced was blood, taken after dendritic cell vaccination. These receptors all stem from a human donor with glioblastoma. The CDR3 runs from the conserved cysteine through the conserved F or W. Each record gives: CDR3 protein, CDR3 DNA, clone size, V gene, D gene, J gene. A D gene is named only where the DNA matches it firmly. Clone size appears in some rows only: once, few, many, or a class for an expanded clone.

CDR3: CASSQDRDGYTF
DNA: TGCGCCAGCAGCCAGGACAGGGACGGCTACACCTTC
size: .
V: TRBV5-1
D: TRBD1
J: TRBJ1-2

CDR3: CASSRGQGVVTEAFF
DNA: TGTGCCAGCAGCCGGGGACAGGGGGTGGTCACTGAAGCTTTCTTT
size: .
V: TRBV4-2
D: TRBD1
J: TRBJ1-1

CDR3: CSVSQGDSNQPQHF
DNA: TGCAGCGTTTCCCAGGGGGATAGCAATCAGCCCCAGCATTTT
size: .
V: TRBV29-1
D: TRBD1
J: TRBJ1-5

CDR3: CASTRTAGTEAFF
DNA: TGTGCCAGCACTCGGACGGCGGGCACTGAAGCTTTCTTT
size: .
V: TRBV7-9
D: .
J: TRBJ1-1

CDR3: CASSQTPAGTYGEQYF
DNA: TGCGCCAGCAGCCAAACCCCGGCCGGGACATATGGCGAGCAGTACTTC
size: .
V: TRBV4-1
D: .
J: TRBJ2-7

CDR3: CASSISMGAAGNTIYF
DNA: TGCGCCAGCAGCATATCAATGGGGGCTGCTGGAAACACCATATATTTT
size: .
V: TRBV5-1
D: .
J: TRBJ1-3

CDR3: CASSLQGSTGELFF
DNA: TGTGCCAGCAGCTTACAGGGTAGCACCGGGGAGCTGTTTTTT
size: .
V: TRBV7-3
D: .
J: TRBJ2-2

CDR3: CASFQGGGRGYGYTF
DNA: TGTGCCAGTTTCCAAGGCGGGGGGCGCGGCTATGGCTACACCTTC
size: .
V: TRBV19
D: .
J: TRBJ1-2

CDR3: CASSLGRGDTQYF
DNA: TGTGCCAGCAGCTTAGGTCGGGGAGATACGCAGTATTTT
size: .
V: TRBV7-9
D: .
J: TRBJ2-3

CDR3: CSVDPVRGGEETRYF
DNA: TGCAGCGTTGATCCAGTGAGGGGGGGGGAAGAGACCCGGTACTTC
size: .
V: TRBV29-1
D: .
J: TRBJ2-5

CDR3: CASSFVPVAYNSPLHF
DNA: TGTGCCAGCAGCTTCGTACCGGTCGCCTATAATTCACCCCTCCACTTT
size: .
V: TRBV7-9
D: .
J: TRBJ1-6

CDR3: CASSYSRVVEQPQHF
DNA: TGTGCCAGCAGTTACTCACGGGTCGTAGAACAGCCCCAGCATTTT
size: few
V: TRBV6-5
D: .
J: TRBJ1-5

CDR3: CAWRLAGVKYF
DNA: TGTGCCTGGAGATTGGCGGGGGTCAAGTACTTC
size: .
V: TRBV30
D: TRBD2
J: TRBJ2-7

CDR3: CASRTSVVPENEQFF
DNA: TGTGCCAGCAGGACCAGCGTGGTTCCCGAGAATGAGCAGTTCTTC
size: .
V: TRBV7-6
D: .
J: TRBJ2-1

CDR3: CASSPPQGQGNYGYTF
DNA: TGTGCCAGCAGTCCCCCACAGGGACAGGGTAACTATGGCTACACCTTC
size: .
V: TRBV28
D: TRBD1
J: TRBJ1-2

CDR3: CASSLEMGQGGSFF
DNA: TGCGCCAGCAGCCTAGAGATGGGACAGGGGGGATCTTTCTTT
size: .
V: TRBV5-1
D: TRBD1
J: TRBJ1-1

CDR3: CASSLDPLGEGNTEAFF
DNA: TGCGCCAGCAGCCTTGATCCCTTGGGGGAGGGTAACACTGAAGCTTTCTTT
size: .
V: TRBV5-1
D: .
J: TRBJ1-1

CDR3: CASSFGDNEKLFF
DNA: TGTGCCAGCAGCTTCGGGGATAATGAAAAACTGTTTTTT
size: .
V: TRBV11-2
D: .
J: TRBJ1-4

CDR3: CASSSGDSGGAYNEQFF
DNA: TGTGCCAGCAGCTCAGGGGATAGCGGGGGGGCTTACAATGAGCAGTTCTTC
size: .
V: TRBV7-9
D: TRBD2
J: TRBJ2-1

CDR3: CASPESDSDILGNQPQHF
DNA: TGTGCCAGCCCCGAGTCGGACAGTGACATCCTTGGCAATCAGCCCCAGCATTTT
size: .
V: TRBV21-1
D: .
J: TRBJ1-5

CDR3: CASSPGSRMTQETQYF
DNA: TGCGCCAGCAGCCCTGGGTCGCGGATGACCCAAGAGACCCAGTACTTC
size: .
V: TRBV5-1
D: .
J: TRBJ2-5

CDR3: CASSLRPRGYTF
DNA: TGTGCCAGCAGCCTTCGTCCCCGTGGCTACACCTTC
size: .
V: TRBV4-2
D: .
J: TRBJ1-2

CDR3: CASSHVGGAYNEQFF
DNA: TGCGCCAGCAGCCATGTCGGAGGTGCCTACAATGAGCAGTTCTTC
size: .
V: TRBV4-3
D: .
J: TRBJ2-1

CDR3: CASSQPGQVRSNQPQHF
DNA: TGTGCCAGCAGCCAACCGGGACAAGTAAGGAGCAATCAGCCCCAGCATTTT
size: .
V: TRBV16
D: .
J: TRBJ1-5

CDR3: CASSLDYNNEKLFF
DNA: TGCGCCAGCAGCTTAGACTACAATAATGAAAAACTGTTTTTT
size: .
V: TRBV5-1
D: .
J: TRBJ1-4

CDR3: CASSQGPEGDYGYTF
DNA: TGTGCCAGCAGCCAAGGCCCCGAGGGGGACTATGGCTACACCTTC
size: once
V: TRBV4-2
D: .
J: TRBJ1-2

CDR3: CASSQDPGQRGQPQHF
DNA: TGCGCCAGCAGCCAAGATCCTGGCCAGCGGGGACAGCCCCAGCATTTT
size: few
V: TRBV4-1
D: .
J: TRBJ1-5

CDR3: CATSREGNTYEQYF
DNA: TGTGCCACCAGCAGGGAGGGCAATACCTACGAGCAGTACTTC
size: .
V: TRBV15
D: .
J: TRBJ2-7

CDR3: CASSNVQGSGENSPLHF
DNA: TGCGCCAGCAGCAACGTACAGGGGTCGGGTGAGAATTCACCCCTCCACTTT
size: .
V: TRBV10-2
D: TRBD1
J: TRBJ1-6

CDR3: CASSLGSGGAQETQYF
DNA: TGTGCCAGCAGCCTAGGCAGCGGGGGGGCCCAAGAGACCCAGTACTTC
size: .
V: TRBV9
D: TRBD2
J: TRBJ2-5

CDR3: CASSPGLQAYEQYF
DNA: TGCGCCAGCAGCCCCGGACTACAAGCCTACGAGCAGTACTTC
size: .
V: TRBV5-1
D: .
J: TRBJ2-7

CDR3: CASSPGQGYYEQYF
DNA: TGTGCCAGCAGCCCGGGACAGGGGTATTACGAGCAGTACTTC
size: .
V: TRBV6-1
D: TRBD1
J: TRBJ2-7

CDR3: CASSVGGDTGELFF
DNA: TGTGCCAGCAGCGTCGGGGGGGACACCGGGGAGCTGTTTTTT
size: .
V: TRBV9
D: TRBD2
J: TRBJ2-2

CDR3: CASSPGGFSNEQYF
DNA: TGTGCCAGCAGCCCAGGGGGCTTTTCCAACGAGCAGTACTTC
size: .
V: TRBV5-4
D: TRBD1
J: TRBJ2-7

CDR3: CASSEMAGTDTQYF
DNA: TGTGCCAGCAGTGAAATGGCAGGCACAGATACGCAGTATTTT
size: .
V: TRBV6-1
D: .
J: TRBJ2-3

CDR3: CASREQYTEAFF
DNA: TGTGCCAGCAGGGAACAATACACTGAAGCTTTCTTT
size: once
V: TRBV6-1
D: .
J: TRBJ1-1

CDR3: CASRSTTGGSTDTQYF
DNA: TGTGCCAGCAGGTCGACTACAGGGGGCAGCACAGATACGCAGTATTTT
size: .
V: TRBV27
D: TRBD1
J: TRBJ2-3

CDR3: CASSPEEEETQYF
DNA: TGTGCCAGCAGCCCGGAAGAGGAAGAGACCCAGTACTTC
size: .
V: TRBV6-1
D: .
J: TRBJ2-5

CDR3: CASSPISPDRNTEAFF
DNA: TGTGCCAGCTCACCAATTTCCCCGGACAGGAACACTGAAGCTTTCTTT
size: once
V: TRBV18
D: .
J: TRBJ1-1

CDR3: CASSIGQGGAYEQYF
DNA: TGTGCCAGCAGCATAGGACAGGGGGGGGCCTACGAGCAGTACTTC
size: .
V: TRBV7-2
D: TRBD1
J: TRBJ2-7

CDR3: CASSLGGGTNTEAFF
DNA: TGTGCCAGCAGCTTGGGGGGAGGGACGAACACTGAAGCTTTCTTT
size: .
V: TRBV5-5
D: .
J: TRBJ1-1

CDR3: CASSFARAGANVLTF
DNA: TGTGCCAGCAGCTTTGCCCGGGCTGGGGCCAACGTCCTGACTTTC
size: .
V: TRBV11-2
D: .
J: TRBJ2-6

CDR3: CASSESRRDQPQHF
DNA: TGCGCCAGCAGTGAGTCGAGGAGGGATCAGCCCCAGCATTTT
size: .
V: TRBV10-2
D: .
J: TRBJ1-5

CDR3: CASSLNYEQYF
DNA: TGTGCCAGCAGCTTAAACTACGAGCAGTACTTC
size: .
V: TRBV5-6
D: .
J: TRBJ2-7

CDR3: CASSATGIRETQYF
DNA: TGTGCCAGCAGCGCAACGGGGATCCGAGAGACCCAGTACTTC
size: .
V: TRBV2
D: .
J: TRBJ2-5

CDR3: CASRPQGALMNQPQHF
DNA: TGTGCCAGCAGGCCCCAAGGGGCGCTTATGAATCAGCCCCAGCATTTT
size: .
V: TRBV2
D: .
J: TRBJ1-5

CDR3: CARRTSGGTEAFF
DNA: TGTGCCAGACGAACCTCCGGGGGCACTGAAGCTTTCTTT
size: once
V: TRBV2
D: .
J: TRBJ1-1

CDR3: CASRKPDREGNQPQHF
DNA: TGTGCCAGCAGAAAACCCGACAGGGAGGGCAATCAGCCCCAGCATTTT
size: once
V: TRBV5-8
D: TRBD1
J: TRBJ1-5

CDR3: CASSLEGVAKNIQYF
DNA: TGTGCCAGCAGCTTAGAGGGAGTAGCCAAAAACATTCAGTACTTC
size: .
V: TRBV7-3
D: .
J: TRBJ2-4

CDR3: CASSSTPNYGYTF
DNA: TGTGCCAGCAGCTCCACACCTAACTATGGCTACACCTTC
size: .
V: TRBV7-6
D: .
J: TRBJ1-2